The rows below give T cell receptor beta chains drawn from one sample of a study of cytomegalovirus exposure and HLA in healthy donors. TCRdb's copy holds only in-frame clones and misses some; the assay was immunoSEQ multiplex PCR. The top ten clones hold more than 2% of a sample with under 50,000 clones, 90% to 95% of them seen once. Sequenced material: PBMCs. These receptors all stem from a woman younger than 35 in good health and CMV-seronegative. CDR3s include the opening cysteine and the closing phenylalanine or tryptophan. Each record gives: V gene, clone size, D gene, J gene, CDR3 DNA, CDR3 protein. D genes are given only for firm matches. Size tells how often a clone was seen (once, few, many) or the class of an expanded clone, and some rows leave it out.

V gene: TRBV2; clone size: -; D gene: -; J gene: TRBJ2-3; CDR3 DNA: TGTGCCAGCAGCCAGACCGGGACTAGCACAGATACGCAGTATTTT; CDR3 protein: CASSQTGTSTDTQYF
V gene: TRBV7-2; clone size: once; D gene: -; J gene: TRBJ2-3; CDR3 DNA: TGTGCCAGCAGCTTATCTGTCTATAGGGGCAGCACAGATACGCAGTATTTT; CDR3 protein: CASSLSVYRGSTDTQYF
V gene: TRBV7-8; clone size: -; D gene: TRBD1; J gene: TRBJ2-7; CDR3 DNA: TGTGCCAGCAGCTCGACAGGGGGCGCGGGGGAGCAGTACTTC; CDR3 protein: CASSSTGGAGEQYF
V gene: TRBV5-4; clone size: -; D gene: -; J gene: TRBJ2-5; CDR3 DNA: TGTGCCAGCAGTGCGACGGGGACAAGTTCAGCCCAGTACTTC; CDR3 protein: CASSATGTSSAQYF
V gene: TRBV4-2; clone size: once; D gene: -; J gene: TRBJ2-2; CDR3 DNA: TGTGCCAGCAGCCAAGATCGGGAGAACACCGGGGAGCTGTTTTTT; CDR3 protein: CASSQDRENTGELFF
V gene: TRBV13; clone size: once; D gene: TRBD1; J gene: TRBJ1-1; CDR3 DNA: TGTGCCAGCAGCGCAGCCGGGACAGAGAACACTGAAGCTTTCTTT; CDR3 protein: CASSAAGTENTEAFF
V gene: TRBV10-3; clone size: -; D gene: TRBD2; J gene: TRBJ2-1; CDR3 DNA: TGTGCCATCAGTGACCACGGGACTAGCGGGGGCGATGAGCAGTTCTTC; CDR3 protein: CAISDHGTSGGDEQFF
V gene: TRBV27; clone size: -; D gene: -; J gene: TRBJ2-7; CDR3 DNA: TGTGCCAGCAGTTTTGGCAGTACCTACGAGCAGTACTTC; CDR3 protein: CASSFGSTYEQYF
V gene: TRBV6-5; clone size: -; D gene: -; J gene: TRBJ2-5; CDR3 DNA: TGTGCCAGCAGTTACGGAGGGCACCAAGAGACCCAGTACTTC; CDR3 protein: CASSYGGHQETQYF
V gene: TRBV27; clone size: -; D gene: TRBD1; J gene: TRBJ2-7; CDR3 DNA: TGTGCCAGCAGTTTATATGGGACAGGGAGGCACGAGCAGTACTTC; CDR3 protein: CASSLYGTGRHEQYF
V gene: TRBV28; clone size: -; D gene: -; J gene: TRBJ1-2; CDR3 DNA: TGTGCCAGTCATGCAGGGGCCCGTCTCTATGGCTACACCTTC; CDR3 protein: CASHAGARLYGYTF
V gene: TRBV6-4; clone size: -; D gene: TRBD1; J gene: TRBJ1-6; CDR3 DNA: TGTGCCAGCAGTGACTCGGGCAGGGGGTTTAGAATCCATAATTCACCCCTCCACTTT; CDR3 protein: CASSDSGRGFRIHNSPLHF
V gene: TRBV7-2; clone size: -; D gene: -; J gene: TRBJ2-7; CDR3 DNA: TGTGCCAGCAGCTCCGGGAACGAGCAGTACTTC; CDR3 protein: CASSSGNEQYF
V gene: TRBV9; clone size: -; D gene: TRBD1; J gene: TRBJ2-3; CDR3 DNA: TGTGCCAGCAGCGCTGGACAGGATAGCACAGATACGCAGTATTTT; CDR3 protein: CASSAGQDSTDTQYF
V gene: TRBV29-1; clone size: once; D gene: -; J gene: TRBJ1-3; CDR3 DNA: TGCAGCGTCGTGGGGGAGGGCTCCACCATATATTTT; CDR3 protein: CSVVGEGSTIYF
V gene: TRBV19; clone size: -; D gene: TRBD2; J gene: TRBJ2-1; CDR3 DNA: TGTGCCAGTAGTAGGAAGCGGGACTACAATGAGCAGTTCTTC; CDR3 protein: CASSRKRDYNEQFF
V gene: TRBV7-3; clone size: -; D gene: -; J gene: TRBJ1-1; CDR3 DNA: TGTGCCAGCAGCTTAACAGGGGGTTTAGGCACTGAAGCTTTCTTT; CDR3 protein: CASSLTGGLGTEAFF
V gene: TRBV2; clone size: -; D gene: -; J gene: TRBJ2-2; CDR3 DNA: TGTGCCAGCAGGGCAGGGGCCACCGGGGAGCTGTTTTTT; CDR3 protein: CASRAGATGELFF